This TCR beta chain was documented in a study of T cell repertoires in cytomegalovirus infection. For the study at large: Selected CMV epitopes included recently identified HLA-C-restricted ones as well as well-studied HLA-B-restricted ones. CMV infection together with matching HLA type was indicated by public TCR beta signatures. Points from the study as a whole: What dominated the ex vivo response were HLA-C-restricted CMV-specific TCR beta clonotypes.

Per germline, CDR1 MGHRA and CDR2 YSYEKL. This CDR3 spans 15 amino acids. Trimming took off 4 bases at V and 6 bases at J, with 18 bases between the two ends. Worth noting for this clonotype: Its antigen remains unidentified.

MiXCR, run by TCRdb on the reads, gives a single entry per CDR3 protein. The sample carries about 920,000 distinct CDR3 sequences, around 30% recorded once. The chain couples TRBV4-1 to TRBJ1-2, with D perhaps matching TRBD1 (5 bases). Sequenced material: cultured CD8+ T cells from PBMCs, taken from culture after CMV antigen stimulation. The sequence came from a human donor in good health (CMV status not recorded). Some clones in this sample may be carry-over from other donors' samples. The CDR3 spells CASSRGGDHRDGYTF. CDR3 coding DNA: TGCGCCAGCAGCCGAGGTGGGGACCACCGGGATGGCTACACCTTC.